This T cell receptor (beta chain) is drawn from a study of T cell responses to AZD1222 COVID-19 vaccine. Study-level findings and limits: Baseline serostatus was positive in only a handful of AZD1222 recipients. Compared with day 0, the breadth and depth of the Spike-specific TCR repertoire rose significantly after two doses of AZD1222. The repertoires were collected only after the peak T cell response.

Unmatched junction bases numbered 12, after V lost 3 bases and J lost 3 bases. The CDR3 is 18 amino acids. The germline CDR1 and CDR2 sequences are SGHRS and YFSETQ. The table came from immunoSEQ multiplex PCR; TCRdb's copy has only in-frame clones and leaves some out. The table records around 100,000 clones, 91% of them present only once. This clone was recorded only once. Its antigen is unknown. This sequence was found in an adult in good health. Sequencing used peripheral blood, obtained on day 0 of AZD1222 vaccination. This chain links TRBV5-1 with TRBJ2-4; the match to TRBD1 covers 10 bases. In DNA form, the CDR3 reads TGCGCCAGCAGCTCTACCGGGACAGGGGTTCGAGACAAAAACATTCAGTACTTC. It codes for CASSSTGTGVRDKNIQYF.